One sample yielded the 5 T cell receptor beta chains listed below, sequenced in a study of PD-1 blockade in mismatch repair-deficient tumors (TCRdb year 2017). The library was obtained by the immunoSEQ multiplex PCR assay. What TCRdb holds here is the immuneACCESS table cut down to in-frame rearrangements. Part of the clones is not present; checked against another copy, under half of the missing clones reflect an unresolved V gene, and the others are unexplained. This sample is represented by more than 30,000 clones; about 85% of them were singletons. The ten largest account for around 3.9% of the sample. Sequences were derived from peripheral blood, sampled about 76 weeks after starting pembrolizumab. The receptor source for this set is an adult with mismatch repair-deficient cancer.

This chain connects TRBV25-1 to TRBJ1-1; TRBD1 aligns across 9 bases. CDR1 is MGHDK, CDR2 SYGVNS, per germline. V dropped 5 bases and J dropped 7; count of bases not matched to a gene: 8. The CDR3 is 14 residues long. In DNA, the CDR3 is TGTGCCAGCAGTCCCTCACAGGGGGCGAGTGAAGCTTTCTTT. This sequence encodes CASSPSQGASEAFF.

V is TRBV29-1 and J is TRBJ2-1; 8 bases line up with TRBD1. The CDR3 is made up of 19 amino acids. Germline V lookup: CDR1 SQVTM, CDR2 ANQGSEA. Germline trimming cut 3 bases from V and 0 bases from J; bases unmatched to any gene: 16. The CDR3: CSVEGTRGQDWGSYNEQFF. For the CDR3, the DNA is TGCAGCGTTGAGGGTACCAGGGGGCAAGATTGGGGCTCCTACAATGAGCAGTTCTTC.

V usage is TRBV19 and J usage is TRBJ2-3, with 8 positions matching TRBD1. The germline gives CDR1 LNHDA, CDR2 SQIVND (reference sequence). The CDR3 runs 15 residues. Germline trimming cut 5 bases from V and 3 bases from J; bases unmatched to any gene: 7. The CDR3 protein is CASSARTGQTDTQYF. DNA for the CDR3: TGTGCCAGTAGTGCGCGGACAGGGCAGACAGATACGCAGTATTTT.

The chain uses TRBV6-5 and TRBJ2-1; D gene uncertain. V was clipped by 6 bases and J by 8 bases, with 14 bases between them. The CDR3 sequence is 13 residues long. CDR1 and CDR2 from the germline V gene are MNHEY and SVGAGI. As DNA, the CDR3 is TGTGCCAGCAGGATGACGGTTCGTCATGAGCAGTTCTTC. Translated, it gives CASRMTVRHEQFF.

V and J are TRBV7-9 and TRBJ2-5; D remains unclear. The CDR3 loop spans 15 amino acids. In germline, CDR1 is SEHNR, CDR2 FQNEAQ (reference sequence). V was pared by 5 bases and J by 4 bases, with 17 bases between. The CDR3 region has the DNA TGTGCCAGCAGCAGACTCGTCGGGCTGGGAGAGACCCAGTACTTC. Translation: CASSRLVGLGETQYF.